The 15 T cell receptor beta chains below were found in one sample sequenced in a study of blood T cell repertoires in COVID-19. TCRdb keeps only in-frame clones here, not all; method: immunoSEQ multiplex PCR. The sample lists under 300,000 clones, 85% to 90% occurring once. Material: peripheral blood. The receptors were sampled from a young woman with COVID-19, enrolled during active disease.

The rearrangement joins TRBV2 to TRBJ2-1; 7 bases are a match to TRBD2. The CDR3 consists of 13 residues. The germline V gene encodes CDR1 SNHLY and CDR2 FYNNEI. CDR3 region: CVTGGGSYNEQFF. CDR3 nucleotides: TGTGTAACCGGCGGGGGCTCCTACAATGAGCAGTTCTTC.

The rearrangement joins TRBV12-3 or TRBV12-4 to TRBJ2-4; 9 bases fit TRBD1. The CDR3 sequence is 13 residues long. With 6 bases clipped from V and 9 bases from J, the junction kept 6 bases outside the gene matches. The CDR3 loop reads CASRGQGGGIQYF. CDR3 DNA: TGTGCCAGCAGGGGACAGGGAGGCGGCATTCAGTACTTC.

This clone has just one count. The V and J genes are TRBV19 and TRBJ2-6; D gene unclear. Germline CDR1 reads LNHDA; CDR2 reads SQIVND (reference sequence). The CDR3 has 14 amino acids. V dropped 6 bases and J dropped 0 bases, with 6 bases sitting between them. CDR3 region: CASSPHSGANVLTF. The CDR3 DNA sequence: TGTGCCAGTAGCCCCCACTCTGGGGCCAACGTCCTGACTTTC.

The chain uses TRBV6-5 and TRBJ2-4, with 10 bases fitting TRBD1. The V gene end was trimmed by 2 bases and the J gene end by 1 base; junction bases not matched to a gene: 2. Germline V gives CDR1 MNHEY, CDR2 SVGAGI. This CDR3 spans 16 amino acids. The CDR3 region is CASSYMGQGAKNIQYF. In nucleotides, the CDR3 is TGTGCCAGCAGTTACATGGGACAGGGGGCCAAAAACATTCAGTACTTC.

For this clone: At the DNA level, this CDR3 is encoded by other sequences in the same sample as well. The CDR3 sequence: CASSLTGANYGYTF. CDR3 bases: TGTGCCAGCAGCTTGACAGGGGCAAACTATGGCTACACCTTC. The chain carries TRBV7-9 and TRBJ1-2, with 8 positions matching TRBD1. The CDR3 covers 14 residues. J lost 2 bases, V lost 3 bases, and 2 bases had no gene match. Germline lookup yields CDR1 SEHNR and CDR2 FQNEAQ (reference sequence). Full variable domain (missing parts from reference TRBV7-9 and TRBJ1-2): DTGVSQNPRHKITKRGQNVTFRCDPISEHNRLYWYRQTLGQGPEFLTYFQNEAQLEKSRLLSDRFSAERPKGSFSTLEIQRTEQGDSAMYLCASSLTGANYGYTFGSGTRLTVV.

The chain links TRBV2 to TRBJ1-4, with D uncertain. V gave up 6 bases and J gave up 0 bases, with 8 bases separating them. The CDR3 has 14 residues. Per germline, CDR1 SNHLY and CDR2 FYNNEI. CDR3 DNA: TGTGCCAGCAGCCGGTTTGCAACTAATGAAAAACTGTTTTTT. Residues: CASSRFATNEKLFF. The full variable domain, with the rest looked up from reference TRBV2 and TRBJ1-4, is EPEVTQTPSHQVTQMGQEVILRCVPISNHLYFYWYRQILGQKVEFLVSFYNNEISEKSEIFDDQFSVERPDGSNFTLKIRSTKLEDSAMYFCASSRFATNEKLFFGSGTQLSVL.

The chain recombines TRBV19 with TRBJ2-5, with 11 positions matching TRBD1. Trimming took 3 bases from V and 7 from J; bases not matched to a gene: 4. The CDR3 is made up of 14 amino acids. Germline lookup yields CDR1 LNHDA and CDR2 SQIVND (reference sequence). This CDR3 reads CASSIGQGAWTQYF. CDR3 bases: TGTGCCAGTAGTATCGGACAGGGGGCCTGGACCCAGTACTTC.

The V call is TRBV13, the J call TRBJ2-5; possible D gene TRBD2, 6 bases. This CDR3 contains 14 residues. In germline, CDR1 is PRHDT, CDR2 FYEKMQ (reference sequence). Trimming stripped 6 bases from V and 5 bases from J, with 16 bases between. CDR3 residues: CASSLGGIAETQYF. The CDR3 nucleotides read TGTGCCAGCAGTCTCGGAGGGATTGCGGAGACCCAGTACTTC.

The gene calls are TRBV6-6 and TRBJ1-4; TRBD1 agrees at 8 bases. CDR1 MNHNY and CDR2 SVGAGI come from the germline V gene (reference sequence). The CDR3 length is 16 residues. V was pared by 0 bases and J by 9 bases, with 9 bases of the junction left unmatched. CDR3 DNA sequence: TGTGCCAGCAGTTACTCGATAGCAGGGGGCTCTCAAAAACTGTTTTTT. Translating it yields CASSYSIAGGSQKLFF.

CDR3 residues: CASSSGQKNTEAFF. CDR3 in DNA: TGTGCCAGCAGCTCAGGACAGAAGAACACTGAAGCTTTCTTT. V gene TRBV7-9 combines with J gene TRBJ1-1; D might be TRBD1 (6 bases). The CDR3 covers 14 residues. Trimming left V 4 bases short and J 1 base short, with 10 bases between. Germline CDR1 reads SEHNR; CDR2 reads FQNEAQ (reference sequence).

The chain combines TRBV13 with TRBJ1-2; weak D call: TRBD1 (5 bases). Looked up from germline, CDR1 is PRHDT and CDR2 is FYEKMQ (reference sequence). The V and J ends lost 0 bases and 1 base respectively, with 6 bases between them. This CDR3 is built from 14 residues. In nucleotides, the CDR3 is TGTGCCAGCAGCTTAGGCAGGGATAACTATGGCTACACCTTC. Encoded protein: CASSLGRDNYGYTF.

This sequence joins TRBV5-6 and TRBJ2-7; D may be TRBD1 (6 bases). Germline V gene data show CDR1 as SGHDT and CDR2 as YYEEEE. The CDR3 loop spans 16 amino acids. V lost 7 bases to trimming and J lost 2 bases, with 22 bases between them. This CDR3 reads CASALAGVRGPYEQYF. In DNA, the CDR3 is TGTGCCAGCGCATTAGCAGGGGTCAGGGGTCCCTACGAGCAGTACTTC. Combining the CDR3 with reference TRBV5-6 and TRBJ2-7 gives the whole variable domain DAGVTQSPTHLIKTRGQQVTLRCSPKSGHDTVSWYQQALGQGPQFIFQYYEEEERQRGNFPDRFSGHQFPNYSSELNVNALLLGDSALYLCASALAGVRGPYEQYFGPGTRLTVT.

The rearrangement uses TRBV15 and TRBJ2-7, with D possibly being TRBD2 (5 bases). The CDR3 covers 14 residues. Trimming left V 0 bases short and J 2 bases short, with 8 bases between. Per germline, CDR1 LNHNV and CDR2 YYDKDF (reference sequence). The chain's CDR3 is CATSRDARAYEQYF. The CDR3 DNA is TGTGCCACCAGCAGAGATGCGAGGGCCTACGAGCAGTACTTC.

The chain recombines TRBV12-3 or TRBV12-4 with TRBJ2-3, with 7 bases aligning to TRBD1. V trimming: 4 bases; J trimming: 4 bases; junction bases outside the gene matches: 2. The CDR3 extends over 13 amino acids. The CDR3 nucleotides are TGTGCCAGCAGTTACGACAGGGCAGATACGCAGTATTTT. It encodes CASSYDRADTQYF.

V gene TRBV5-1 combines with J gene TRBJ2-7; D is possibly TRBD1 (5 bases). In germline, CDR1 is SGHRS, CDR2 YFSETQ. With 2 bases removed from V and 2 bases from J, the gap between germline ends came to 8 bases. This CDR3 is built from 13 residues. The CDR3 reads CASSLGAPYEQYF. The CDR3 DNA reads TGCGCCAGCAGCTTAGGGGCTCCCTACGAGCAGTACTTC.